This TCR beta chain was documented in a study of technical replicates of blood from several donors (dated by TCRdb to 2015 to 2018). The junction shows trimming of 4 bases on V and 1 base on J, plus 18 bases between the germline ends. From the germline V gene (reference sequence), CDR1 is LNHNV and CDR2 is YYDKDF. The CDR3 spans 17 residues, from the cysteine through the phenylalanine. Only CDR3 DNA remains: 51 bases, in frame from the first base. With respect to this clone: The clone's antigen remains unknown. No clone much larger than this one lies a single base away; base qualities are absent.

The library relied on the immunoSEQ multiplex PCR assay. TCRdb carries this immuneACCESS record with in-frame sequences only. Its versions omit some clonotypes, under half of them owing to an unresolved V gene in the studies checked, with the rest unexplained. This sample gives around 72,000 clones in total; 85% to 95% of them show up just once. About 0.4% of the sample comes from the top ten. In this chain, TRBV15 is recombined with TRBJ2-3; the D region possibly corresponds to TRBD2 (7 bases align). The clonotype originates from a human donor in good health. Material: T cells isolated from PBMCs. The nucleotides read TGTGCCACCAGCATTGGGGGGGGCTCGGGACGCACAGATACGCAGTATTTT. Translated, it gives CATSIGGGSGRTDTQYF. This CDR3, with the reference TRBV15 and TRBJ2-3 proteins standing in past its ends, gives the full variable domain DAMVIQNPRYQVTQFGKPVTLSCSQTLNHNVMYWYQQKSSQAPKLLFHYYDKDFNNEADTPDNFQSRRPNTSFCFLDIRSPGLGDTAMYLCATSIGGGSGRTDTQYFGPGTRLTVL.